This TCR beta chain originates from a study of blood T cell repertoires in COVID-19. Whole-study context: From the United States, Italy and Spain came samples of acute and convalescent COVID-19. In each case, the material was cDNA or gDNA derived from T cells, B-cell-depleted T cells, or PBMCs.

This clone was seen once. Between the trimmed V and J ends, which lost 7 bases and 3 bases, there was a span of 16 bases. Germline CDR1 and CDR2: LNHDA and SQIVND (reference sequence). The CDR3 length is 15 residues. Per the study methods: Estimation of nucleated cell counts relied on the amplification of reference gene primers. Measured with immunoSEQ multiplex PCR; TCRdb has only the in-frame clones, and not every one. Clone size and V and J calls were adopted from that table, with D and trimming inferred from the DNA. The sample shows 40,000 to 50,000 clones, roughly 82% of them seen only once. The rearrangement uses TRBV19 and TRBJ2-1; perhaps TRBD1 as D (8 bases). Material for sequencing was peripheral blood. This clonotype originated in a woman in her fifties or sixties with acute or convalescent COVID-19. CDR3 in amino acids: CASKITGGGYNEQFF. CDR3 in DNA: TGTGCCAGTAAAATTACAGGGGGGGGCTACAATGAGCAGTTCTTC.